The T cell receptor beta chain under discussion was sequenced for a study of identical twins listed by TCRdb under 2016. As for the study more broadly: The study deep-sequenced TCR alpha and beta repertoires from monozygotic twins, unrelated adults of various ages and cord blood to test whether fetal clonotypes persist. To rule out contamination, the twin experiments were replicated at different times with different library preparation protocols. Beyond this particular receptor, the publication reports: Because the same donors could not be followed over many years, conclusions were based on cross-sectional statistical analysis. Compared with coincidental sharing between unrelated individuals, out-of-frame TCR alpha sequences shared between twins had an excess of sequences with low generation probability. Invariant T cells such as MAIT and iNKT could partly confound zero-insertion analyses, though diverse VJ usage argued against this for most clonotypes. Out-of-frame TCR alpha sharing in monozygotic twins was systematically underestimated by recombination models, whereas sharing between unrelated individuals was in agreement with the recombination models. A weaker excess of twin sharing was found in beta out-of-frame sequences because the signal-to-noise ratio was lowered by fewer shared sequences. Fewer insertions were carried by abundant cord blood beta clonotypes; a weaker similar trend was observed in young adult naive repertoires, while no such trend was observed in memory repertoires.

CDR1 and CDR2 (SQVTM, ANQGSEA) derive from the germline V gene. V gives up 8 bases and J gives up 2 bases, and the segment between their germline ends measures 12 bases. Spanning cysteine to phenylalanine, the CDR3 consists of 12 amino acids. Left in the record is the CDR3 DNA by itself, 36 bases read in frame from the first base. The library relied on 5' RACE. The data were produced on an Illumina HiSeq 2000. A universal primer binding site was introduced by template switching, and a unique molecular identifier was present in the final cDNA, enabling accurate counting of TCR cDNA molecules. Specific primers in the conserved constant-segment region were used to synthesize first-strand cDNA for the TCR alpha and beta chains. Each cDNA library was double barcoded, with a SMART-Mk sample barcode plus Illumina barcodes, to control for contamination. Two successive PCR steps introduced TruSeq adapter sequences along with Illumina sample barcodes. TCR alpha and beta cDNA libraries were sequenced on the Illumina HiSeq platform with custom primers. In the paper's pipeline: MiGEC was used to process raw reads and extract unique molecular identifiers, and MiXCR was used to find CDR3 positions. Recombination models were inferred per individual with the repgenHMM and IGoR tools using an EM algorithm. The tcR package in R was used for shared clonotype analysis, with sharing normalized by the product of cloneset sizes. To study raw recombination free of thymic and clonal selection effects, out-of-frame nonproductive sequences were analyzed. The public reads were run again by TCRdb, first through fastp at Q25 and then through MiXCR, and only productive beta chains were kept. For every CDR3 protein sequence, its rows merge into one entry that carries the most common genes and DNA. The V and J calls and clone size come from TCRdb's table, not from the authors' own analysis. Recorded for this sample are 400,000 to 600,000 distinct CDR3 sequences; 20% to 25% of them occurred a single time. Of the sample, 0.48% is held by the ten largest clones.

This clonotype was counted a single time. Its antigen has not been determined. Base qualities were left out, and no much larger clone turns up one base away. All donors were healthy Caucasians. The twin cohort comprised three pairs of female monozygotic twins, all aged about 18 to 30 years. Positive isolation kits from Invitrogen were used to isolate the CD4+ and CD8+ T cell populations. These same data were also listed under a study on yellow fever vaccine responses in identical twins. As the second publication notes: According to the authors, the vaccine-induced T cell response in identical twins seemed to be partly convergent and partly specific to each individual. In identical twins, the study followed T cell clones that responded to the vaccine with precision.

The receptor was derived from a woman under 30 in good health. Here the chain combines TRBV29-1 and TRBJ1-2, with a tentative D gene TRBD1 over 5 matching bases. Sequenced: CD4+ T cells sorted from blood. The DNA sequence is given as TGCAGCACAGCCGGGGCCAACTATGGCTACACCTTC. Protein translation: CSTAGANYGYTF. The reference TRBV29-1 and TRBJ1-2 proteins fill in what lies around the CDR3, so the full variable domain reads SAVISQKPSRDICQRGTSLTIQCQVDSQVTMMFWYRQQPGQSLTLIATANQGSEATYESGFVIDKFPISRPNLTFSTLTVSNMSPEDSSIYLCSTAGANYGYTFGSGTRLTVV.